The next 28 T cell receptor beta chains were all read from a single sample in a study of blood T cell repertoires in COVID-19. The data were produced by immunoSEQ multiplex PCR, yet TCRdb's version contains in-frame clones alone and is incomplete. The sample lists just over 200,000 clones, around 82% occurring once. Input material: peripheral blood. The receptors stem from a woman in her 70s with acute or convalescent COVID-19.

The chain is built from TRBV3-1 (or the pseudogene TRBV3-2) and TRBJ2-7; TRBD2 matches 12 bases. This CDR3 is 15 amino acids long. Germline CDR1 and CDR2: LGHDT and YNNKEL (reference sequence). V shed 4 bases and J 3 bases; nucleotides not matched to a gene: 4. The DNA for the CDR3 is TGTGCCAGCAGCCCTCCGACTAGCGGGAGCTACGAGCAGTACTTC. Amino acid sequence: CASSPPTSGSYEQYF.

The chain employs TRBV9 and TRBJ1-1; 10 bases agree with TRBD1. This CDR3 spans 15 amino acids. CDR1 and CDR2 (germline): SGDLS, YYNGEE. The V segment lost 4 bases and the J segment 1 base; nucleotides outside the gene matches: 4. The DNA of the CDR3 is TGTGCCAGCAGCCCGACAGGGGGCGAGAACACTGAAGCTTTCTTT. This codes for CASSPTGGENTEAFF.

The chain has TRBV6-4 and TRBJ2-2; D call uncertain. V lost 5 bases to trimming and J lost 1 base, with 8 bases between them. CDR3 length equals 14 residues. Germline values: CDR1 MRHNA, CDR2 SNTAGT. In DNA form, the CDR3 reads TGTGCCAGCAGTTGGGCAGTGAACACCGGGGAGCTGTTTTTT. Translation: CASSWAVNTGELFF.

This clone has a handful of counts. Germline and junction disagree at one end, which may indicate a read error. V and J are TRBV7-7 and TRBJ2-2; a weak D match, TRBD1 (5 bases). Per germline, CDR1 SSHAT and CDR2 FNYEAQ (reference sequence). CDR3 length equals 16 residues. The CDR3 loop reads CASSQGAVSNTGELFF. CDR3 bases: TGTGCTAGCAGCCAGGGCGCGGTCTCGAACACCGGGGAGCTGTTTTTT.

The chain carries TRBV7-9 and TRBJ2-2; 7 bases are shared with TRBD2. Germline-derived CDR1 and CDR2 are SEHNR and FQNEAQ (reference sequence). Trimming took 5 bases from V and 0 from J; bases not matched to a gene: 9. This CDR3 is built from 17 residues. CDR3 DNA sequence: TGTGCCAGCAGCCCTCGTGTAGCGGGTGCGAACACCGGGGAGCTGTTTTTT. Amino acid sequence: CASSPRVAGANTGELFF.

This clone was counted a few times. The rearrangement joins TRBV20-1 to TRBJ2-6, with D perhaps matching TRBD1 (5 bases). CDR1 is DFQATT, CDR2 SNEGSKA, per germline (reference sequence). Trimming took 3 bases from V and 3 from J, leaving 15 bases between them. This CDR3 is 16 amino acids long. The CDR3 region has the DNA TGCAGTGCTAGTTTGACAGCCCTCGGTGGGGCCAACGTCCTGACTTTC. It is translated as CSASLTALGGANVLTF.

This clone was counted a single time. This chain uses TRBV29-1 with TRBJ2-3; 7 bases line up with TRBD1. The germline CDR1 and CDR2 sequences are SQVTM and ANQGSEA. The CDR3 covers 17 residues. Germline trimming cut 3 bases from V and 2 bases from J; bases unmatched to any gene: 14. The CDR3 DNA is TGCAGCGTTGAGATGGTAAAGTGGGACAGACACACAGATACGCAGTATTTT. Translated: CSVEMVKWDRHTDTQYF.

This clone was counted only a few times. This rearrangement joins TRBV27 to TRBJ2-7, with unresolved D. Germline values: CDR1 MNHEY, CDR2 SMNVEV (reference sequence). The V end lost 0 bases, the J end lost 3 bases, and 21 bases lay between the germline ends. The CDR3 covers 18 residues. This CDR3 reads CASSLSPASTWIRYEQYF. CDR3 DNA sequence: TGTGCCAGCAGTTTATCTCCGGCTAGTACCTGGATTCGCTACGAGCAGTACTTC.

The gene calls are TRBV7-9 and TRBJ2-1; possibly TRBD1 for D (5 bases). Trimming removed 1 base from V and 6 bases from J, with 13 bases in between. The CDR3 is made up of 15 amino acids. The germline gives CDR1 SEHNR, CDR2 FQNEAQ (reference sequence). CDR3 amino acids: CASSLGQGIRNEQFF. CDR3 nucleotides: TGTGCCAGCAGCTTAGGGCAGGGAATACGCAATGAGCAGTTCTTC.

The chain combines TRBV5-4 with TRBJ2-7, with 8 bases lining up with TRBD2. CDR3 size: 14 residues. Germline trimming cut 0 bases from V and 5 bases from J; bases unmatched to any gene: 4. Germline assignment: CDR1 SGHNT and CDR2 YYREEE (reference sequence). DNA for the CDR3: TGTGCCAGCAGCTTGGTGGCGGGAGGAGACGAGCAGTACTTC. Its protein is CASSLVAGGDEQYF.

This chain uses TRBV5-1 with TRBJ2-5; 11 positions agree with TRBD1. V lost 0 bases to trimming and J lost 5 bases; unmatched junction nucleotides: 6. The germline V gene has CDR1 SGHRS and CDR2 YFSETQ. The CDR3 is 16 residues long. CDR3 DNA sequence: TGCGCCAGCAGCTTGGCCGGACAGGGGGCCGGTGAGACCCAGTACTTC. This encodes CASSLAGQGAGETQYF.

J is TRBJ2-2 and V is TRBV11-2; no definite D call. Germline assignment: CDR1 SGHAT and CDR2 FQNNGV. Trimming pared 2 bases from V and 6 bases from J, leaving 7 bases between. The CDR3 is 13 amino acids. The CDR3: CASSLSRAGELFF. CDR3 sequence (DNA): TGTGCCAGCAGCTTAAGTCGGGCCGGGGAGCTGTTTTTT.

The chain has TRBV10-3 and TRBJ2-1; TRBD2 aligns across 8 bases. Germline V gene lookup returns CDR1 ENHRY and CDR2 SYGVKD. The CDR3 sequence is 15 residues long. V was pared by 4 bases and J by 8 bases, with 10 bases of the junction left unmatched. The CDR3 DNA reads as TGTGCCATCAGTGCCCCTACGGGAGGGAGGGATGAGCAGTTCTTC. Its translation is CAISAPTGGRDEQFF.

The CDR3 DNA reads as TGCAGCGGTGGGACACATGAAAAACTGTTTTTT. Amino acids: CSGGTHEKLFF. The rearrangement links TRBV29-1 to TRBJ1-4; perhaps TRBD1 as D (6 bases). The CDR3 contains 11 residues. The germline V and J ends were trimmed by 7 bases and 6 bases, with 9 bases remaining between them. Germline V gene sequence: CDR1 SQVTM, CDR2 ANQGSEA.

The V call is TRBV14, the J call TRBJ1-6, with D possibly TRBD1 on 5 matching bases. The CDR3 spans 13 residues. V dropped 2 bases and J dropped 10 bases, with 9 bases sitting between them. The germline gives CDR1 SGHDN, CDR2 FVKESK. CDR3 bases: TGTGCCAGCAGCCAACAGGGCTACTCACCCCTCCACTTT. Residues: CASSQQGYSPLHF.

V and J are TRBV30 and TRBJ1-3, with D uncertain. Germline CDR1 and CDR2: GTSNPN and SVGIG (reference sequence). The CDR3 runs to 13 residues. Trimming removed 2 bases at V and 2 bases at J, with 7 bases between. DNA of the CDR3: TGTGCCTGGAGTACGTCGGCTGGAAACACCATATATTTT. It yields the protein CAWSTSAGNTIYF.

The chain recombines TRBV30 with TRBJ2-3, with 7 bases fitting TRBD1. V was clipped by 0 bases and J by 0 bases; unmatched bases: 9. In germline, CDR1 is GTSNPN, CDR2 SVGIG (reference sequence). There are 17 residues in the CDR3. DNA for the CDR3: TGTGCCTGGAGTGTACCCACAGGGGCCTCTAGCACAGATACGCAGTATTTT. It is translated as CAWSVPTGASSTDTQYF.

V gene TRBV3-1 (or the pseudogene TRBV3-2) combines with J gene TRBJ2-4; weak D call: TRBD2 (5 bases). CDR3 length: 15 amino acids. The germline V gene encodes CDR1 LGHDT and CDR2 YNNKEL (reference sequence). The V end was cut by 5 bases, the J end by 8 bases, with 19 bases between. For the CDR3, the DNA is TGTGCCAGCAGCGCCACTCTAGCCAATCGGGACATTCAGTACTTC. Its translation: CASSATLANRDIQYF.

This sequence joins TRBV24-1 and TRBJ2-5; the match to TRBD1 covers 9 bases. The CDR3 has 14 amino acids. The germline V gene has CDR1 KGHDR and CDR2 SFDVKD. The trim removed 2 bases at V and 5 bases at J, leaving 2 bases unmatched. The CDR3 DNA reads TGTGCCACCAGTGATTCCGGGACAGGGGAGACCCAGTACTTC. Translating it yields CATSDSGTGETQYF.

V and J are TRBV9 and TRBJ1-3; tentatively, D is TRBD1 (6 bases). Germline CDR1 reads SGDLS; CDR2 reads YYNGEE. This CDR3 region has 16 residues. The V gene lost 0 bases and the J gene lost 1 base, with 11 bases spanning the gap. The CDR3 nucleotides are TGTGCCAGCAGCGTAGCTACAGGGTCGTCTGGAAACACCATATATTTT. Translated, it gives CASSVATGSSGNTIYF.

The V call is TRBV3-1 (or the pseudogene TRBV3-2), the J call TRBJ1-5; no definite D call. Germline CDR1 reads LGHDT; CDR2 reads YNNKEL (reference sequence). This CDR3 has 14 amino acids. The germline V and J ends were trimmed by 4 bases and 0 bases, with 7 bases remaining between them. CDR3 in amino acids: CASSPSYSNQPQHF. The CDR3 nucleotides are TGTGCCAGCAGCCCCTCTTATAGCAATCAGCCCCAGCATTTT.

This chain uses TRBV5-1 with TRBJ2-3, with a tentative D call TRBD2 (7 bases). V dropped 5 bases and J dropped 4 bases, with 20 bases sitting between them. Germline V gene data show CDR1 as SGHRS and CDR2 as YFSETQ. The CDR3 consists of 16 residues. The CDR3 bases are TGCGCCAGCAGAATTCTGGGGGGGGCGCCCTCAGATACGCAGTATTTT. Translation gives CASRILGGAPSDTQYF.

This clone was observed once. In DNA, the CDR3 is TGTGCCACCAGCAGAGCGGGTAGCGGGCACAATGAGCAGTTCTTC. Protein product: CATSRAGSGHNEQFF. The chain is built from TRBV15 and TRBJ2-1; TRBD2 matches 7 bases. V was clipped by 1 base and J by 5 bases; unmatched bases: 5. Germline assignment: CDR1 LNHNV and CDR2 YYDKDF (reference sequence). This CDR3 has 15 residues.

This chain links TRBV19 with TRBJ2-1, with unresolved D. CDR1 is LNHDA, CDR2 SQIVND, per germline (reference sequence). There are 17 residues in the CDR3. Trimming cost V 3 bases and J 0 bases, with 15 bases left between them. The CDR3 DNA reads TGTGCCAGTAGTATCCGAGCTGTAGAGTCCTCCTACAATGAGCAGTTCTTC. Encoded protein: CASSIRAVESSYNEQFF.

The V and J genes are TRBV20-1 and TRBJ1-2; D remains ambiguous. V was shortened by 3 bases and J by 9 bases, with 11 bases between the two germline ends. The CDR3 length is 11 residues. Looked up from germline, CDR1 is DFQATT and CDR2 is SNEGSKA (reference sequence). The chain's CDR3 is CSASPPDSYTF. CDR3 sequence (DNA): TGCAGTGCTAGTCCCCCCGACAGCTACACCTTC.

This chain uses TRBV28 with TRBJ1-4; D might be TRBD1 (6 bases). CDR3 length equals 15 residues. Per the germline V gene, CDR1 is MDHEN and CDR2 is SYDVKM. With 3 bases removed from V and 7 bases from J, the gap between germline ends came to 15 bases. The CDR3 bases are TGTGCCAGCAGTTTGGACAGTCAATGGGGTGAAAAACTGTTTTTT. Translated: CASSLDSQWGEKLFF.

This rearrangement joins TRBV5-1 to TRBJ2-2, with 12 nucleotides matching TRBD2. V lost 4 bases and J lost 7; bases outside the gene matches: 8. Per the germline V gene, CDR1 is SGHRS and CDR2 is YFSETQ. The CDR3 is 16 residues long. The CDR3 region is CASSPLAGGPGGELFF. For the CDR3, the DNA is TGCGCCAGCAGCCCTCTAGCGGGAGGGCCGGGCGGGGAGCTGTTTTTT.

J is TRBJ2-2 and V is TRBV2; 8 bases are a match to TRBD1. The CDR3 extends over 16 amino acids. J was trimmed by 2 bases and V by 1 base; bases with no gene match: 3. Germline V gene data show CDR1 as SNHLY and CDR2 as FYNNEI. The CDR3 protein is CASSEEQGANTGELFF. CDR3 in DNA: TGTGCCAGCAGTGAAGAGCAGGGGGCAAACACCGGGGAGCTGTTTTTT.